These T cell receptor beta chains were read from a single sample in a study of T-cell reconstitution after alpha-beta-depleted transplantation in children. TCRdb passed the PCR reads through MiXCR, listing each CDR3 protein once. The sample holds about 1,000,000 distinct CDR3 sequences, roughly 29% seen once. Sequenced here: PBMCs, mostly from graft donor cells, sampled 360 days after TCRalphabeta/CD19-depleted stem cell transplant. Receptor source: a boy less than two years old who had a stem cell transplant for SCID, so the T cells may come from the graft donor. Each CDR3 is given without its conserved first and last residue. A D gene is named only where the DNA matches it firmly.

TRBJ2-7,TRBD2,TRBV20-1,SAHREGSSYEQY
TRBJ2-2,TRBD2,TRBV12-3/TRBV12-4,ASSFRGGARTGELF
TRBJ2-3,NA,TRBV5-1,ASSLTAQWGTDTQY
TRBJ2-1,NA,TRBV5-1,ASSWDTGTLYEQF
TRBJ1-1,TRBD1,TRBV5-1,ASSPTDREYTEAF
TRBJ1-2,NA,TRBV7-9,ASSLATDANYGYT
TRBJ2-7,NA,TRBV11-2,ASSLTGGTGNYEQY
TRBJ1-1,NA,TRBV12-3/TRBV12-4,ASSRENPTEAF
TRBJ2-7,TRBD1,TRBV12-3/TRBV12-4,ASSRDSPGEQY
TRBJ2-2,NA,TRBV3-1,ASSPILERGTGELF
TRBJ2-3,TRBD2,TRBV10-3,AIGTSGEGTTQY
TRBJ2-5,NA,TRBV20-1,SALGGVEETQY
TRBJ2-5,TRBD2,TRBV7-2,ASSSAGLRTRETQY
TRBJ2-3,NA,TRBV20-1,SARERGWADTQY
TRBJ2-7,NA,TRBV29-1,SVEDWVTGVYEQY
TRBJ2-7,NA,TRBV5-1,ASSLGGEREQY
TRBJ2-1,NA,TRBV4-3,ASSQDLGTNSYNEQF
TRBJ2-1,NA,TRBV20-1,SAPHDSYNEQF
TRBJ2-3,TRBD2,TRBV10-3,AIGRAEGTDTQY
TRBJ2-5,TRBD2,TRBV3-1,ASSQRSGGGETQY
TRBJ2-5,TRBD2,TRBV24-1,ATSDGGLGETQY
TRBJ1-4,NA,TRBV6-1,ASSPQGSLGKLF
TRBJ1-6,NA,TRBV4-1,ASSPPGAGNSPLH
TRBJ2-1,TRBD2,TRBV6-5,ASTRSGTSVYNEQF
TRBJ2-7,NA,TRBV6-5,ASSYSIIRVGYEQY
TRBJ2-5,NA,TRBV13,ASSLERTAGETQY
TRBJ2-5,NA,TRBV14,ASSQPPLETQY
TRBJ2-7,NA,TRBV9,ASSVSNQGFYEQY
TRBJ2-1,TRBD1,TRBV5-1,ASSPARGQGGYNEQF
TRBJ2-2,NA,TRBV9,ASSVKDMVPNTGELF
TRBJ2-7,TRBD1,TRBV25-1,ASSGPGTGGRGSYEQY
TRBJ1-1,NA,TRBV6-5,ASLRRAGRGNTEAF
TRBJ2-7,TRBD1,TRBV5-1,ASSLDSPGQVVREQY
TRBJ2-7,TRBD2,TRBV12-3/TRBV12-4,ASSLSGGAGYEQY
TRBJ1-1,TRBD1,TRBV6-5,ASSYRTGTSTAF
TRBJ2-5,NA,TRBV7-7,ASSWRGGSETQY
TRBJ2-3,TRBD2,TRBV9,ASSAAGLAVDTQY
TRBJ2-3,TRBD1,TRBV2,ASKNRDRGIDTQY
TRBJ1-5,TRBD1,TRBV6-5,ASSYWGQKQPQH
TRBJ1-1,NA,TRBV6-2/TRBV6-3,AHSSMGLLNTEAF
TRBJ1-2,TRBD1,TRBV12-3/TRBV12-4,ASRPPVTGRGYT
TRBJ2-7,NA,TRBV4-1,ASSQGVGQYYEQY
TRBJ2-7,NA,TRBV5-1,ASAWGDLDEQY
TRBJ2-3,NA,TRBV7-9,ASSLLRGSDTQY
TRBJ2-1,NA,TRBV5-1,ASSLERGAFPISYNEQF
TRBJ1-1,NA,TRBV20-1,SARDPQTVGYNTEAF
TRBJ2-1,NA,TRBV20-1,SARSPKTGPYNEQF
TRBJ2-7,NA,TRBV12-3/TRBV12-4,ASSFDHEQY
TRBJ1-4,NA,TRBV12-3/TRBV12-4,ASSRRSGEKLF
TRBJ2-2,TRBD1,TRBV10-3,ATRDRPNTGELF
TRBJ2-7,TRBD1,TRBV20-1,SAIQADRAQY
TRBJ2-1,NA,TRBV12-3/TRBV12-4,ASSRASSGGNEQF
TRBJ1-5,TRBD1,TRBV20-1,SASPDRPNQPQH
TRBJ1-1,NA,TRBV19,ASKDSHTEAF
TRBJ2-2,TRBD1,TRBV20-1,SARTPARGHVDTGELF